Listed below are T cell receptor beta chains from one sample, sequenced in a study of blood T cell repertoires in COVID-19. Libraries were prepared by immunoSEQ multiplex PCR; TCRdb keeps only in-frame clonotypes and omits some of them. The data hold almost 500,000 clones, with around 85% observed a single time. Sequencing used PBMCs or T cells enriched from blood (not recorded which). These receptors all come from an older woman who had recovered from COVID-19. The CDR3 runs from the conserved cysteine through the conserved F or W. Fields, in order: V gene, CDR3 length, J gene, D gene, clone size, CDR3 protein, CDR3 DNA. A D gene is named only where the DNA matches it firmly. The size entry is marked missing in some rows and otherwise reads once, few, many or a size class.

V: TRBV10-2
length: 13
J: TRBJ2-2
D: TRBD2
size: -
CDR3: CASKTSSTGELFF
DNA: TGCGCCAGCAAGACTAGCTCGACCGGGGAGCTGTTTTTT

V: TRBV19
length: 13
J: TRBJ1-2
D: -
size: once
CDR3: CASSIDRNYGYTF
DNA: TGTGCCAGTAGTATCGACAGGAACTATGGCTACACCTTC

V: TRBV4-1
length: 15
J: TRBJ1-2
D: TRBD1
size: -
CDR3: CASSPYGGTVYGYTF
DNA: TGCGCCAGCAGCCCATACGGCGGGACAGTCTATGGCTACACCTTC

V: TRBV7-9
length: 13
J: TRBJ1-4
D: TRBD1
size: -
CDR3: CASSFAGGEKLFF
DNA: TGTGCCAGCAGCTTCGCAGGGGGTGAAAAACTGTTTTTT

V: TRBV11-2
length: 14
J: TRBJ1-1
D: -
size: -
CDR3: CASSLLTQNTEAFF
DNA: TGTGCCAGCAGCTTGCTCACACAGAACACTGAAGCTTTCTTT

V: TRBV6-5
length: 14
J: TRBJ2-1
D: TRBD2
size: -
CDR3: CASRLAGGQGEQFF
DNA: TGTGCCAGCAGGTTAGCGGGGGGGCAAGGTGAGCAGTTCTTC

V: TRBV7-8
length: 16
J: TRBJ1-2
D: TRBD1
size: -
CDR3: CASSTRGGQGAPGYTF
DNA: TGTGCCAGCAGCACACGGGGTGGACAGGGGGCGCCTGGCTACACCTTC

V: TRBV10-3
length: 14
J: TRBJ2-5
D: TRBD2
size: -
CDR3: CAISRSGGGETQYF
DNA: TGTGCCATCAGTCGAAGCGGGGGAGGAGAGACCCAGTACTTC

V: TRBV7-9
length: 16
J: TRBJ2-6
D: TRBD2
size: -
CDR3: CASSTSEGLGANVLTF
DNA: TGTGCCAGCAGCACTAGCGAGGGCTTGGGGGCCAACGTCCTGACTTTC

V: TRBV27
length: 13
J: TRBJ2-2
D: -
size: -
CDR3: CASTFGGSGELFF
DNA: TGTGCCAGCACCTTTGGGGGCAGCGGGGAGCTGTTTTTT